Listed below are T cell receptor beta chains from one sample, sequenced in a study of T cell changes during pregnancy in multiple sclerosis. TCRdb's copy holds only in-frame clones and misses some; the assay was immunoSEQ multiplex PCR. The sample comprises roughly 61,000 clones, less than 95% of which are singletons, and over 2% rests with the top ten. Sequencing was performed on CD8+ T cells from peripheral blood mononuclear cells, taken after pregnancy. The receptors stem from a female donor with multiple sclerosis, enrolled in a pregnancy study. Both conserved end residues are part of each CDR3. D genes are given only for firm matches. Expanded clones are given a class, and other clones once, few, many or no size at all.

abundance	v_gene	j_gene	d_gene	CDR3nt	CDR3aa
.	TRBV19	TRBJ2-5	.	TGTGCCAGTAGTATGGGAGGAATCCAAGAGACCCAGTACTTC	CASSMGGIQETQYF
.	TRBV5-5	TRBJ2-7	.	TGTGCCAGCAGCTTGGGTGCAGGGGCCTACGAGCAGTACTTC	CASSLGAGAYEQYF
.	TRBV9	TRBJ2-1	.	TGTGCCAGCAGCGCTTCCTATAGTGAGCAGTTCTTC	CASSASYSEQFF
.	TRBV6-1	TRBJ2-7	.	TGTGCCAGCAGTGAAGCATCGGGATCCTACGAGCAGTACTTC	CASSEASGSYEQYF
.	TRBV7-4	TRBJ2-2	TRBD2	TGTGCCAGCAGCTTAAAAGAGGCGGGAGGGCCCAGCACCGGGGAGCTGTTTTTT	CASSLKEAGGPSTGELFF
.	TRBV19	TRBJ1-1	.	TGTGCCAGTAGTTTCAAAACAGGGTTCCCTGAAGCTTTCTTT	CASSFKTGFPEAFF
.	TRBV25-1	TRBJ2-5	.	TGTGCCAGCAGTGAATCAATCCAAGAGACCCAGTACTTC	CASSESIQETQYF
.	TRBV27	TRBJ2-1	TRBD2	TGTGCCAGCAGCCCTCAGCGGGAGGGCTCTAATGAGCAGTTCTTC	CASSPQREGSNEQFF
once	TRBV27	TRBJ2-1	TRBD2	TGTGCCAGCAGTGGGGGACTAGCGGTTGTACATGAGCAGTTCTTC	CASSGGLAVVHEQFF
.	TRBV11-2	TRBJ2-7	TRBD1	TGTGCCAGCAGCCCTGGCAGGGGGCGGCGAAATTACGAGCAGTACTTC	CASSPGRGRRNYEQYF
medium-sized	TRBV7-6	TRBJ2-1	.	TGTGCCAGCAGCTTATCCGGCCCCCTAGTTCTATCCTACAATGAGCAGTTCTTC	CASSLSGPLVLSYNEQFF
.	TRBV27	TRBJ1-5	TRBD1	TGTGCCAGCAGTTCCGGGACAGGGATCAATCAGCCCCAGCATTTT	CASSSGTGINQPQHF
.	TRBV5-1	TRBJ1-1	.	TGCGCCAGCAGCTTGGCGGGAAACACTGAAGCTTTCTTT	CASSLAGNTEAFF
once	TRBV28	TRBJ2-5	.	TGTGCCAGCAGTTTTGGAAGGGAGCATATACAAGCGACCCAGTACTTC	CASSFGREHIQATQYF
.	TRBV19	TRBJ1-1	TRBD1	TGTGCCAGTAGGCCGACAGGGATGGGCACTGAAGCTTTCTTT	CASRPTGMGTEAFF
once	TRBV9	TRBJ2-5	TRBD2	TGTGCCAGCAGCGTAGCTAGCGGAGACTCTCAGTACTTC	CASSVASGDSQYF
.	TRBV5-1	TRBJ1-1	.	TGCGCCAGCAGCTTGGCCGGGGTGGGGACTGAAGCTTTCTTT	CASSLAGVGTEAFF
.	TRBV27	TRBJ1-2	.	TGTGCCAGCACCTTTATTCCCTCCTATGGCTACACCTTC	CASTFIPSYGYTF
.	TRBV30	TRBJ2-2	TRBD2	TGTGCCTGGAGCGAAACTAGCGGGAGACTCGGCACCGGGGAGCTGTTTTTT	CAWSETSGRLGTGELFF
.	TRBV27	TRBJ2-7	.	TGTGCCAGCAGTTTGGGAACAGGGTACGAGCAGTACTTC	CASSLGTGYEQYF
.	TRBV27	TRBJ2-1	.	TGTGCCAGCAGTTTAAGAGGAGCCAATGAGCAGTTCTTC	CASSLRGANEQFF
.	TRBV29-1	TRBJ2-1	.	TGCAGCGTTGAATCCAGCGCAAGCTCCTACAATGAGCAGTTCTTC	CSVESSASSYNEQFF
.	TRBV7-9	TRBJ2-3	.	TGTGCCAGCAGCGGGCCGGGGAGCGGGACAGATACGCAGTATTTT	CASSGPGSGTDTQYF
.	TRBV9	TRBJ1-1	TRBD1	TGTGCCAGCAGCGTAGCAGGGGGAGGCGGAAACACTGAAGCTTTCTTT	CASSVAGGGGNTEAFF
.	TRBV5-6	TRBJ2-3	TRBD2	TGTGCCAGCAGCATACTAGCGGGAGTTACAGATACGCAGTATTTT	CASSILAGVTDTQYF
.	TRBV7-8	TRBJ2-1	.	TGTGCCAGCAGCCATTCGGGGTATGAGCAGTTCTTC	CASSHSGYEQFF
.	TRBV11-2	TRBJ2-1	.	TGTGCCAGCAGCTTCGGTCTCAATGAGCAGTTCTTC	CASSFGLNEQFF
.	TRBV19	TRBJ1-1	.	TGTGCCAGTAGTATAGGAGGGAGTAACACTGAAGCTTTCTTT	CASSIGGSNTEAFF
.	TRBV19	TRBJ2-7	.	TGTGCCAGTAGTATAGCGGCAGGTTTCTACGAGCAGTACTTC	CASSIAAGFYEQYF
.	TRBV5-1	TRBJ2-1	TRBD2	TGCGCCAGCAGCTTGGGGCTAGCGGGTTCCTACAATGAGCAGTTCTTC	CASSLGLAGSYNEQFF
.	TRBV28	TRBJ2-1	.	TGTGCCAGCAGTTTAACCCCGAGCAGGCCCCGAGGGGAGCAGTTCTTC	CASSLTPSRPRGEQFF
.	TRBV4-1	TRBJ2-7	TRBD2	TGCGCCAGCAGCCAAGCGATAGCGGGAGAGTTCTCCTACGAGCAGTACTTC	CASSQAIAGEFSYEQYF
.	TRBV7-2	TRBJ1-3	.	TGTGCCAGCAGCTTACCGCGAGTTTCTGGAAACACCATATATTTT	CASSLPRVSGNTIYF
once	TRBV11-2	TRBJ2-7	.	TGTGCCAGCAGCTTAGTGCAAGGGGCTCACGAGCAGTACTTC	CASSLVQGAHEQYF
once	TRBV28	TRBJ2-7	TRBD1	TGTGCCAGCAGTTTATTGGTCAGGGGGAACTCCTACGAGCAGTACTTC	CASSLLVRGNSYEQYF
.	TRBV5-1	TRBJ2-5	TRBD1	TGCGCCAGCACCCTAGGGACAGGGGGGGGCCAAGAGACCCAGTACTTC	CASTLGTGGGQETQYF
.	TRBV2	TRBJ2-3	.	TGTGCCAGCAGTGAAACGGGAACGGGGGTCCCTCATGGGGGGTGGACAGATACGCAGTATTTT	CASSETGTGVPHGGWTDTQYF
.	TRBV5-1	TRBJ2-1	TRBD2	TGCGCCAGCAGCCCCCTGAGCGGGACTCATTCCTACAATGAGCAGTTCTTC	CASSPLSGTHSYNEQFF
.	TRBV27	TRBJ1-1	.	TGTGCCAGCAGTTTAAAAGGCAGGAGGAGAGCTTTCTTT	CASSLKGRRRAFF
.	TRBV7-9	TRBJ2-7	TRBD2	TGTGCCAGCAGCTTATATCGGGAGGGCTCGGGCGAGCAGTACTTC	CASSLYREGSGEQYF
once	TRBV11-2	TRBJ2-5	TRBD2	TGTGCCAGCAGTCGCGGGGGGCCGGAGGAGACCCAGTACTTC	CASSRGGPEETQYF
.	TRBV7-9	TRBJ2-3	TRBD1	TGTGCCAGCAGCTTACTGACAGGGGGCACAGATACGCAGTATTTT	CASSLLTGGTDTQYF
few	TRBV5-4	TRBJ1-1	.	TGTGCCAGCAGCCTTAACAGGGAGAACACTGAAGCTTTCTTT	CASSLNRENTEAFF
.	TRBV19	TRBJ1-1	TRBD1	TGTGCCAGTAGTACAAGACAGGGCTACACTGAAGCTTTCTTT	CASSTRQGYTEAFF
.	TRBV7-8	TRBJ2-7	.	TGTGCCAGCAGCCTACGAGGCTCAAATGAACCCTACGAGCAGTACTTC	CASSLRGSNEPYEQYF
.	TRBV5-4	TRBJ2-5	TRBD1	TGTGCCAGCAGCCCGGGACAGGCCCAAGAGACCCAGTACTTC	CASSPGQAQETQYF
.	TRBV11-3	TRBJ2-3	TRBD2	TGTGCCAGCAGCGCTTGGACTAGCGGGAGGAAAGATACGCAGTATTTT	CASSAWTSGRKDTQYF
.	TRBV28	TRBJ1-4	.	TGTGCCAGCAGTGGGCCCCAGGGGCACACTAATGAAAAACTGTTTTTT	CASSGPQGHTNEKLFF
.	TRBV6-1	TRBJ2-7	TRBD2	TGTGCCAGCAGATCGACTAGCGGGGACTCCTACGAGCAGTACTTC	CASRSTSGDSYEQYF
.	TRBV5-1	TRBJ2-3	TRBD1	TGCGCCAGCGGACGGGACAGGAGCACAGATACGCAGTATTTT	CASGRDRSTDTQYF
.	TRBV27	TRBJ2-1	TRBD1	TGTGCCAGCGCACCCGGGACAGGGGCTTACAATGAGCAGTTCTTC	CASAPGTGAYNEQFF
.	TRBV9	TRBJ2-7	TRBD2	TGTGCCAGCAGCGTAGGACTAGCGGGGTCCTACGAGCAGTACTTC	CASSVGLAGSYEQYF
once	TRBV2	TRBJ2-7	.	TGTGCCAGCAGTGAAGGGGTAGCGTGGGAGCAGTACTTC	CASSEGVAWEQYF